This is a list of T cell receptor beta chains from one sample in a study of T cells in Graves' hyperthyroidism and ophthalmopathy. TCRdb reprocessed the multiplex PCR reads via MiXCR and lists one record per CDR3 protein. The sample carries under 650,000 distinct CDR3 sequences, about 17% recorded once. Input material: blood. The receptor set was obtained from a young woman with Graves' hyperthyroidism. The CDR3 runs from the conserved cysteine through the conserved F or W. The order of the fields is V gene, clone size, D gene, J gene, CDR3 DNA, CDR3 protein. The D gene is left open where the match is weak. Expanded clones are given a class, and other clones once, few, many or no size at all.

>TRBV3-1|few|-|TRBJ2-1
TGTGCCAGCAGCCGGTATGGGGCTCCCTCCTACAATGAGCAGTTCTTC
CASSRYGAPSYNEQFF
>TRBV11-2|few|-|TRBJ1-1
TGTGCCAGCAGTGACCCCCCTGACACTGAAGCTTTCTTT
CASSDPPDTEAFF
>TRBV15|many|TRBD1|TRBJ1-4
TGTGCCACCAGCAGGGAAGGACAGGGTGAAAAACTGTTTTTT
CATSREGQGEKLFF
>TRBV7-2|-|-|TRBJ1-2
TGTGCCAGCAGCGCCTCTGGTATTTTGGGTGGCCACACCTTC
CASSASGILGGHTF
>TRBV7-2|-|-|TRBJ2-1
-
CASSFYICSAKEAGGSINEQYF
>TRBV7-2|many|TRBD2|TRBJ2-1
TGTGCCAGCAGCTTTAGCGGGAGCGCCTACAATGAGCAGTTCTTC
CASSFSGSAYNEQFF
>TRBV18|-|-|TRBJ2-5
TGTGCCAGCTCCCTGGAAGAGGGGTTCCAAGAGACCCAGTACTTC
CASSLEEGFQETQYF
>TRBV24-1|few|-|TRBJ1-5
TGTGCCACCAGTTGGAACCAGCCCCAGCATTTT
CATSWNQPQHF
>TRBV12-3/TRBV12-4|many|-|TRBJ2-1
TGTGCCAGCAGCCCGACTAACGAGCAGTTCTTC
CASSPTNEQFF
>TRBV7-2|-|-|TRBJ1-2
TGTGCCAGCAGCTTCTACAGAGACCACGGCTACACCTTC
CASSFYRDHGYTF
>TRBV11-3|many|-|TRBJ2-7
TGTGCCAGCAGCTCCAGACAGGAGCAGTACTTC
CASSSRQEQYF
>TRBV30|few|TRBD2|TRBJ2-5
TGTGCCTGGATCGGGACTATTTCCGAGACCCAGTACTTC
CAWIGTISETQYF
>TRBV27|few|TRBD1|TRBJ1-1
TGTGCCAGCAGTGGGGACAGCGATCGACTGAAGCTTTACTTT
CASSGDSDRLKLYF
>TRBV19|-|-|TRBJ1-1
TGTGCCAGTAGCGTTACTGGGCAGGAAGCTTTCTTT
CASSVTGQEAFF
>TRBV4-1|few|-|TRBJ2-5
TGCGCCAGCAGCCAAGTTTCCTGGGAAGAGACCCAGTACTTC
CASSQVSWEETQYF
>TRBV5-1|few|-|TRBJ1-1
TGCGCCAGCAGCTACGCAATGAACACTGAAGCTTTCTTT
CASSYAMNTEAFF
>TRBV20-1|few|-|TRBJ1-5
TGCAGTGCCCCAGGAAATGGCAATCAGCCCCAGCATTTT
CSAPGNGNQPQHF
>TRBV7-2|few|-|TRBJ2-4
TGTGCCAGCAGCTTAGAGGGGACTTCTCCTTATCAGTACTTC
CASSLEGTSPYQYF
>TRBV20-1|many|-|TRBJ1-3
TGCAGTGCTAGGCAAGGCTCTGGAAACACCATATATTTT
CSARQGSGNTIYF
>TRBV4-2|few|TRBD1|TRBJ1-5
TGTGCCAGCAGCCAGGGAAGGGGGCCCAATCAGCCCCAGCATTTT
CASSQGRGPNQPQHF
>TRBV28|many|-|TRBJ1-3
TGTGCCAGCGGGGGAGGAAGGCTTGGAAACACCATATATTTT
CASGGGRLGNTIYF
>TRBV18|-|-|TRBJ1-2
TGTGCCAGCTCACCACCGGGCCGGACCTATGGCTACACCTTC
CASSPPGRTYGYTF
>TRBV7-2|many|TRBD2|TRBJ2-7
TGTGCCAGCAGCTTAGGTAGCGGGGGGACCTACGAGCAGTACTTC
CASSLGSGGTYEQYF
>TRBV4-3|-|-|TRBJ2-7
TGCGCCAGCAGCCAAGCCATTGCCTCGGGCTACAGGATCTACGAGCAGTACTTC
CASSQAIASGYRIYEQYF
>TRBV20-1|few|TRBD2|TRBJ2-2
TGCAGTGCTAGGTTTTCCGGGAGGGCCAACACCGGGGAGCTGTTTTTT
CSARFSGRANTGELFF
>TRBV28|many|-|TRBJ2-3
TGTGCCAGCAGTTTACCGGGGAAGCAGTATTTT
CASSLPGKQYF
>TRBV24-1|many|-|TRBJ2-5
TGTGCCACCAGTGATTTTTTAGACAGCCAAGAGACCCAGTACTTC
CATSDFLDSQETQYF
>TRBV20-1|many|TRBD2|TRBJ2-7
TGCAGTGCTAGCGACCGGGAGGGCCCACTCTACGAGCAGTACTTC
CSASDREGPLYEQYF
>TRBV5-1|few|-|TRBJ2-5
TGCGCCAGCAGCTTGTATACAGGAACACCTCTGTACTTC
CASSLYTGTPLYF
>TRBV20-1|few|-|TRBJ2-7
TGCAGTGCTAGCCGTCGGACGGGCTCCTACGAGCAGTACTTC
CSASRRTGSYEQYF
>TRBV9|-|-|TRBJ2-1
TGTGCCAGCAGCGGAGAGGGGGTTGTTTCGGGCGGGAATTCCTACAATGAGCAGTTCTTC
CASSGEGVVSGGNSYNEQFF
>TRBV6-1|-|TRBD2|TRBJ2-1
TGTGCCAGCAGTAAGGGACTAACGATTCCTAAAGGAGTCAATGAGCAGTTCTTC
CASSKGLTIPKGVNEQFF
>TRBV10-3|many|TRBD1|TRBJ1-1
TGTGCCATCAGGCTGACAGGGGAGAACACTGAAGCTTTCTTT
CAIRLTGENTEAFF
>TRBV6-1|-|TRBD1|TRBJ1-2
TGTGCCAGCACTCTAAGACAGGGGACGGGCTATGGCTACACCTTC
CASTLRQGTGYGYTF
>TRBV6-1|few|-|TRBJ1-1
TGTGCCAGCTGGGGAAGCACTGAAGCTTTCTTT
CASWGSTEAFF
>TRBV7-3|many|-|TRBJ1-1
TGTGCCAGCAGCTTAAGCAATCGGAGGGACACTGAAGCTTTCTTT
CASSLSNRRDTEAFF
>TRBV28|many|-|TRBJ1-2
TGTGCCAGCAGGGACAGCTATGGCTACACCTTC
CASRDSYGYTF
>TRBV27|-|TRBD1|TRBJ2-7
TGTGCCAGCAGCGGGACAGGACACTCCTACGAGCAGTACTTC
CASSGTGHSYEQYF
>TRBV19|-|-|TRBJ2-7
TGTGCCAGTAGCTCCACGGGACTCTTAGGGAACGAGCAGTACTTC
CASSSTGLLGNEQYF
>TRBV2|many|-|TRBJ2-3
TGTGCCAGCAGTGACAGGGCTAGCACAGATACGCAGTATTTT
CASSDRASTDTQYF
>TRBV9|-|TRBD2|TRBJ2-1
TGTGCCAGCAGCGCGGGAGGTTTACCCTACAATGAGCAGTTCTTC
CASSAGGLPYNEQFF
>TRBV20-1|-|-|TRBJ1-1
TGCAGTGCTAGAGATCAAGGGGCAATGAACACTGAAGCTTTCTTT
CSARDQGAMNTEAFF
>TRBV7-8|-|TRBD1|TRBJ2-5
TGTGCCAGCAGCCCTTTCGCCGGGACAGGGGACCAAGAGACCCAGTACTTC
CASSPFAGTGDQETQYF
>TRBV19|few|-|TRBJ2-1
TGTGCCAGTAGTGGGACGGGAGTCGACTACAATGAGCAGTTCTTC
CASSGTGVDYNEQFF
>TRBV28|many|TRBD2|TRBJ2-3
TGTGCCAGCAAAGGGAGCGGGACCGCGCAGTATTTT
CASKGSGTAQYF
>TRBV11-2|-|-|TRBJ2-6
TGTGCCAGCAGCCTAAGAATCAGCTCTGGGGCCAACGTCCTGACTTTC
CASSLRISSGANVLTF
>TRBV30|many|-|TRBJ1-1
TGTGCCTGGAGTTTACGGATGAACACTGAAGCTTTCTTT
CAWSLRMNTEAFF
>TRBV5-6|few|-|TRBJ2-3
TGTGCCAGCAGCTTGTCGTATTCCTCGACTGGCGGTTCGAGGACGCAGTATTTT
CASSLSYSSTGGSRTQYF
>TRBV6-1|-|TRBD1|TRBJ2-1
TGTGCCAGCAGCCGGGCCGGGACAGGGGATGAGCAGTTCTTC
CASSRAGTGDEQFF
>TRBV5-1|-|-|TRBJ2-5
TGCGCCAGCAGCATCGGGGGATTCCGCGAGACCCAGTACTTC
CASSIGGFRETQYF
>TRBV13|many|-|TRBJ2-3
TGTGCCAGCAGCCAACAGGGAGATACGCAGTATTTT
CASSQQGDTQYF
>TRBV20-1|many|TRBD2|TRBJ2-7
TGCAGTGCTCCGGTCTCAGCGGGGGAGGTCCGCGAGCAGTACTTC
CSAPVSAGEVREQYF
>TRBV3-1|many|TRBD2|TRBJ2-7
TGTGCCAGCAGCCAAGGATATAGCGGGAGGGACGAGCAGTACTTC
CASSQGYSGRDEQYF
>TRBV27|few|-|TRBJ2-1
TGTGCCAGCAGTTTAACCCCGTCGTGGGAGCGTCACAATGAGCAGTTCTTC
CASSLTPSWERHNEQFF
>TRBV20-1|many|-|TRBJ2-7
TGCAGTGCTAGAGCTACCCCCTACGAGCAGTACTTC
CSARATPYEQYF
>TRBV20-1|-|TRBD2|TRBJ2-7
TGCAGTGCTAGAGATCAGCGGGAGAGGTCCTACGAGCAGTACTTC
CSARDQRERSYEQYF
>TRBV7-2|many|TRBD2|TRBJ2-7
TGTGCCAGCAGCCCATTAGCGGGAGGCGAGCAGTACTTC
CASSPLAGGEQYF